The rows below give T cell receptor beta chains drawn from one sample of a study of blood T cell repertoires in COVID-19. TCRdb keeps only in-frame clones here, not all; method: immunoSEQ multiplex PCR. In the table there are 200,000 or so clones, about 91% of which are singletons. The material sequenced was PBMCs or T cells enriched from blood (not recorded which). The receptors shown here come from a woman in her thirties or forties with acute COVID-19. Each CDR3 is given with its conserved first and last residue. The D gene is left open where the match is weak. Only some rows state a clone size, as once, few, many or a class for expanded clones.

D gene	V gene	J gene	clone size	CDR3 DNA	CDR3 protein
-	TRBV30	TRBJ1-2	-	TGTGCCGGGGGGGAGGGCTACACCTTC	CAGGEGYTF
-	TRBV7-9	TRBJ2-1	-	TGTGCCAGCAGTGGCTTCGACAGGGAGGCTTACAATGAGCAGTTCTTC	CASSGFDREAYNEQFF
-	TRBV4-1	TRBJ1-3	-	TGCGCCAGCAGCCAAGTCGGGGGGACTTCTGGAAACACCATATATTTT	CASSQVGGTSGNTIYF
-	TRBV15	TRBJ2-5	-	TGTGCCACCAGCAGAGAGAATACGAGAGAGACCCAGTACTTC	CATSRENTRETQYF
-	TRBV7-9	TRBJ1-3	-	TGTGCCAGCAGCCCCATGGGGGGTCGGGCCTCTGGAAACACCATATATTTT	CASSPMGGRASGNTIYF
TRBD2	TRBV4-1	TRBJ2-5	-	TGCGCCAGCAGCCAAGAAGATAAGGGACTAGCGGGAAGAGAGACCCAGTACTTC	CASSQEDKGLAGRETQYF
-	TRBV11-1	TRBJ2-7	-	TGTGCCAGCAGCCTACCGACAGGCTCCTACGAGCAGTACTTC	CASSLPTGSYEQYF
TRBD2	TRBV28	TRBJ2-5	-	TGTGCCAGTTATAGCGGGGGGCGAGGAGAGACCCAGTACTTC	CASYSGGRGETQYF
TRBD1	TRBV9	TRBJ1-2	-	TGTGCCAGCAGCGTAGATAAGGACAGGGGATTTGGCTATGGCTACACCTTC	CASSVDKDRGFGYGYTF
TRBD2	TRBV9	TRBJ2-1	-	TGTGCCAGCAGCGTAGTATCTAGCGGGGCCTACAATGAGCAGTTCTTC	CASSVVSSGAYNEQFF
TRBD1	TRBV9	TRBJ2-7	once	TGTGCCAGCAGCGCCCCAGGGGGAGTCGAGCAGTACTTC	CASSAPGGVEQYF
-	TRBV3-1/TRBV3-2	TRBJ2-2	-	TGTGCCATCCCCCCCTCAAAAATAGCGAACACCGGGGAGCTGTTTTTT	CAIPPSKIANTGELFF
TRBD2	TRBV29-1	TRBJ2-1	-	TGCAGCGTTGAAGATATACTCAGGACTAGCGGGAAATCCAATGAGCAGTTCTTC	CSVEDILRTSGKSNEQFF
-	TRBV29-1	TRBJ1-2	-	TGCAGCGTTGTAGCCGGGACACGGGACTACACCTTC	CSVVAGTRDYTF
-	TRBV28	TRBJ1-4	-	TGTGCCAGCAGTTTATTGGGGGGTAATGAAAAACTGTTTTTT	CASSLLGGNEKLFF
-	TRBV30	TRBJ1-1	-	TGTGCCTGTCACAGGGTGGGGACTGAAGCTTTCTTT	CACHRVGTEAFF
TRBD2	TRBV7-2	TRBJ2-7	-	TGTGCCAGCAGCGGGACTAGCGGCACCTACGAGCAGTACTTC	CASSGTSGTYEQYF
-	TRBV27	TRBJ2-5	-	TGTGCCAGCAGTCATTTCCAAGAGACCCAGTACTTC	CASSHFQETQYF
TRBD1	TRBV29-1	TRBJ1-3	-	TGCAGCTTTACCGGGACAGGGGTTGGAAACACCATATATTTT	CSFTGTGVGNTIYF
-	TRBV9	TRBJ1-1	-	TGTGCCAGCAGCATCAAGACAGACATGAACACTGAAGCTTTCTTT	CASSIKTDMNTEAFF
-	TRBV27	TRBJ1-2	-	TGTGCCAGCAGTTTATCAGGGGTTTATGACTATGGCTACACCTTC	CASSLSGVYDYGYTF
TRBD1	TRBV18	TRBJ1-4	-	TGTGCCAGCTCCCTGCAGGGGGTGGATGAAAAACTGTTTTTT	CASSLQGVDEKLFF
-	TRBV4-2	TRBJ2-5	-	TGTGCCAGCAGCCAAGATACGGCAGGCCAAGAGACCCAGTACTTC	CASSQDTAGQETQYF
-	TRBV4-1	TRBJ1-2	-	TGCGCCAGCAGCCAAGCAACAGGTCTCCCCTATGGCTACACCTTC	CASSQATGLPYGYTF
-	TRBV2	TRBJ2-5	few	TGTGCCACCTCTGAGGTCGCTTCGGGGACCCAGTACTTC	CATSEVASGTQYF
-	TRBV28	TRBJ1-4	few	TGTGCCAGCAGCCGCTCAGGGGACAATGAAAAACTGTTTTTT	CASSRSGDNEKLFF
TRBD1	TRBV6-1	TRBJ1-2	-	TGTGCCAGCAGTGAGTGGGACAGGGGATCTGGCTACACCTTC	CASSEWDRGSGYTF
-	TRBV27	TRBJ1-5	-	TGTGCCAGCAGTTTATACGGGGGTGGAAGCAATCAGCCCCAGCATTTT	CASSLYGGGSNQPQHF
TRBD1	TRBV5-6	TRBJ2-2	-	TGTGCCAGTAGCCCCGGGACAGGGTACACCGGGGAGCTGTTTTTT	CASSPGTGYTGELFF
-	TRBV3-1/TRBV3-2	TRBJ1-2	-	TGTGCCAGCAGCCAAGGCCTCTCAGGGCCCGAGAGTGGCTACACCTTC	CASSQGLSGPESGYTF
-	TRBV18	TRBJ1-3	-	TGTGCCAGCTCACCGGAAGAGCAGGGATTCGGAAACACCATATATTTT	CASSPEEQGFGNTIYF
TRBD2	TRBV7-9	TRBJ2-1	few	TGTGCCAGCAGCTTACTCAGCGGGAGGGGCGATGAGCAGTTCTTC	CASSLLSGRGDEQFF
TRBD1	TRBV10-3	TRBJ1-1	-	TGTGCCATCAGTGAGTCGGAGACAGGGGGCCGTGAGGTCACTGAAGCTTTCTTT	CAISESETGGREVTEAFF
TRBD1	TRBV6-1	TRBJ1-5	once	TGTGCCAGCAGTGAAAAGGGGGCATGGGGTCAGCCCCAGCATTTT	CASSEKGAWGQPQHF
-	TRBV12-3/TRBV12-4	TRBJ1-3	-	TGTGCCAGCAGTTTCGGACAGGGAAACACCATATATTTT	CASSFGQGNTIYF
-	TRBV7-8	TRBJ2-1	once	TGTGCCAGCAGCGCCGCGGAGACCTACAATGAGCAGTTCTTC	CASSAAETYNEQFF
-	TRBV6-5	TRBJ1-4	-	TGTGCCAGCAGGATGACAGTGAATGAAAAACTGTTTTTT	CASRMTVNEKLFF
-	TRBV10-3	TRBJ2-7	-	TGTGCCATCAGTGAACGAGGGAATTCCTACGAGCAGTACTTC	CAISERGNSYEQYF
TRBD2	TRBV27	TRBJ2-5	-	TGTGCCAGCAGTTTAGCGGGAGGCCAATGGGAGACCCAGTACTTC	CASSLAGGQWETQYF
-	TRBV7-9	TRBJ2-5	-	TGTGCCAGCAGCTTTGGGAGTACCCAGTACTTC	CASSFGSTQYF
TRBD1	TRBV24-1	TRBJ2-7	-	TGTGCCACCAGTGAGGGGACAGGTGATTCCTACGAGCAGTACTTC	CATSEGTGDSYEQYF
TRBD2	TRBV18	TRBJ2-7	-	TGTGCCAGCTCACCAGGGACTAGTAGTTACGAGCAGTACTTC	CASSPGTSSYEQYF
-	TRBV28	TRBJ1-3	-	TGTGCCAGCAGTCCTCCCGGGGTATCAGCTGGAAACACCATATATTTT	CASSPPGVSAGNTIYF
TRBD1	TRBV30	TRBJ1-4	-	TGTGCCTGGAGCCGGACAGGGTCGAATGAAAAACTGTTTTTT	CAWSRTGSNEKLFF
TRBD2	TRBV19	TRBJ2-2	-	TGTGCCAGTAGTATCCGGGGGGGCGGGTCGAACACCGGGGAGCTGTTTTTT	CASSIRGGGSNTGELFF
-	TRBV5-4	TRBJ2-2	-	TGTGCCAGCAGCTCCGCGGGGGCGGGCACCGGGGAGCTGTTTTTT	CASSSAGAGTGELFF
-	TRBV9	TRBJ2-2	-	TGTGCCAGTAGGGGCGCCGGGGAGCTGTTTTTT	CASRGAGELFF
-	TRBV6-7	TRBJ2-7	-	TGTGCCAGCAGTTACTCAGATCCAAGGGGGTCCTACGAGCAGTACTTC	CASSYSDPRGSYEQYF